This T cell receptor (beta chain) derives from a study of blood T cell repertoires in COVID-19. At the level of the study: Collection of acute and convalescent COVID-19 samples took place in the United States, Italy and Spain. PBMCs, B-cell-depleted T cells, or T cells provided the cDNA or gDNA that made up the material.

CDR1 and CDR2 (germline): SGDLS, YYNGEE. CDR3 size: 14 residues. J was trimmed by 10 bases and V by 0 bases; bases with no gene match: 6. In the original workflow: Counts of nucleated cells, estimated from reference gene primer amplification, were obtained. Clones were read by immunoSEQ multiplex PCR, and TCRdb kept only the in-frame ones, dropping some. D and trimming come from the DNA, and the V and J calls and clone size come from that table. The data contain under 300,000 clones, about four fifths of them seen just once; the ten biggest clones take up about 9.5%. The chain links TRBV9 to TRBJ2-1; 8 bases are shared with TRBD2. This TCR derives from an elderly woman with acute or convalescent COVID-19. What was sequenced was peripheral blood. CDR3 residues: CASSVGIAGQEQFF. The CDR3 bases are TGTGCCAGCAGCGTAGGTATAGCGGGGCAGGAGCAGTTCTTC.